A single sample gave rise to the 2 T cell receptor beta chains below, sequenced in a study of T cells in Graves' hyperthyroidism and ophthalmopathy. From RNA transcripts, TCR beta CDR3 regions were amplified. The HTBI primer set served for first-round RT-PCR of the TCR CDR3. TCRdb redid the calling of the multiplex PCR reads with MiXCR, one entry per CDR3 protein. In the table there are around 700,000 distinct CDR3 sequences, roughly a sixth of which are singletons. The specimen sequenced was blood. These receptors were obtained from a woman in her fifties or sixties with Graves' hyperthyroidism that later progressed to Graves' ophthalmopathy.

This clonotype was seen a few times. The chain uses TRBV6-1 and TRBJ2-3; 7 bases fit TRBD1. The CDR3 runs 16 residues. V shed 1 base and J 6 bases; nucleotides not matched to a gene: 10. Germline V gene data show CDR1 as MNHNS and CDR2 as SASEGT. The CDR3 DNA reads as TGTGCCAGCAGTGAAGGTCCGACAGGGACGGCGGATACGCAGTATTTT. This sequence encodes CASSEGPTGTADTQYF.

A remark on this clonotype: The junction and the germline gene differ at one end; a read error may be behind it. This rearrangement joins TRBV5-1 to TRBJ2-2; D unresolved. The CDR3 runs 15 residues. Germline V lookup: CDR1 SGHRS, CDR2 YFSETQ. The CDR3 loop reads CASSFRATSTGELFF. In nucleotides, the CDR3 is TGTGCCAGCAGCTTTCGAGCTACTTCAACCGGGGAGCTGTTTTTT.